One sample yielded the 4 T cell receptor beta chains listed below, sequenced in a study of control samples from healthy donors and cancer patients. This table comes from immunoSEQ multiplex PCR, and its TCRdb copy is limited to in-frame clones, with some not included. The sample holds some 120,000 clones, 90% seen once. Sequenced material: blood. These receptors were taken from a man aged 18 to 30 in good health.

V usage is TRBV11-2 and J usage is TRBJ2-2; D not certain. The ends were cut back, 3 bases at V and 7 bases at J, with 12 bases in the middle. Germline V gene lookup returns CDR1 SGHAT and CDR2 FQNNGV. CDR3 length equals 14 residues. The CDR3 nucleotides are TGTGCCAGCAGCTTTAGACTTGCTGGCGGGGAGCTGTTTTTT. Translated, it gives CASSFRLAGGELFF.

This chain joins TRBV15 and TRBJ2-7; TRBD1 matches at 9 bases. The J segment lost 3 bases and the V segment lost 1 base, leaving 7 bases of the junction unmatched. Germline-derived CDR1 and CDR2 are LNHNV and YYDKDF (reference sequence). This CDR3 spans 16 amino acids. The CDR3 nucleotides read TGTGCCACCAGCAGAGTACCGCGGGACAGGGACTACGAGCAGTACTTC. This encodes CATSRVPRDRDYEQYF.

The genes are TRBV4-1 and TRBJ2-7, with 9 nucleotides matching TRBD1. Trimming took 3 bases from V and 4 from J; bases not matched to a gene: 7. Germline loops: CDR1 MGHRA, CDR2 YSYEKL. CDR3 size: 15 residues. The CDR3 region is CASSHSGTGLYEQYF. As DNA, the CDR3 is TGCGCCAGCAGCCACTCCGGGACAGGGTTATACGAGCAGTACTTC.

J is TRBJ2-7 and V is TRBV9; no clear D. The CDR3 sequence is 13 residues long. Trimming cost V 2 bases and J 6 bases, with 12 bases left between them. Germline V gene data show CDR1 as SGDLS and CDR2 as YYNGEE. CDR3 sequence reads: CASSVESLGEQYF. CDR3 nucleotide sequence: TGTGCCAGCAGCGTGGAGTCCTTGGGCGAGCAGTACTTC.